The present TCR beta chain was sequenced within a study of identifying expanded T cells in peripheral blood. Findings of the study overall: Two-week clone count variance significantly increased as total template count grew. Differentially abundant clones: about 1.1 between replicates, roughly 16 at around 15 days, approximately 19 at four.

Produced via immunoSEQ multiplex PCR; TCRdb's table is partial and in-frame only. The profile shows some 120,000 clones, roughly 80% of them singletons. During the collection period, no donor immune events like infections were recorded. A remark on this clone: No antigen is known for it.

V lost 6 bases, J lost 8 bases, and 26 bases lay in between. CDR3 length equals 17 residues. Germline V gene data show CDR1 as LNHDA and CDR2 as SQIVND (reference sequence). Sequenced material: blood. The clonotype was recovered from a person aged 18-70 years in good health. The V call is TRBV19, the J call TRBJ2-1; a weak D match, TRBD2 (6 bases). For the CDR3, the DNA is TGTGCCAGTAGGGCGGGTGGAGGGCTACTCCGGGTCGATGAGCAGTTCTTC. It specifies CASRAGGGLLRVDEQFF. The full variable domain, its missing parts supplied by reference TRBV19 and TRBJ2-1, is DGGITQSPKYLFRKEGQNVTLSCEQNLNHDAMYWYRQDPGQGLRLIYYSQIVNDFQKGDIAEGYSVSREKKESFPLTVTSAQKNPTAFYLCASRAGGGLLRVDEQFFGPGTRLTVL.